The 8 T cell receptor beta chains listed next were all sequenced from one sample in a study of cytomegalovirus exposure and HLA in healthy donors. PCR amplification relied on 60 Vbeta primers (plus 13 Jbeta primers). Only in-frame clones appear in the TCRdb table, and some are missing; sequencing was by immunoSEQ multiplex PCR. The data contain some 98,000 clones, 81% of them singletons. Sequences were obtained from PBMCs. These receptors came from a man in his forties in good health and CMV-seronegative.

CDR3 DNA: TGCGCCAGCTCAGGCATGAACACTGAAGCTTTCTTT. This codes for CASSGMNTEAFF. The chain is built from TRBV5-1 and TRBJ1-1; D gene ambiguous. Germline CDR1 reads SGHRS; CDR2 reads YFSETQ. The CDR3 consists of 12 residues. V lost 7 bases, J lost 0 bases, and 7 bases lay in between.

The chain uses TRBV6-1 and TRBJ2-3, with 7 bases aligning to TRBD2. After removal of 0 bases from V and 1 base from J, the junction contained 10 bases not matched to a gene. Germline CDR1 MNHNS, CDR2 SASEGT. The CDR3 is made up of 18 amino acids. DNA of the CDR3: TGTGCCAGCAGTGAAGCAAGGGTCTCCAGCGGGGGCACAGATACGCAGTATTTT. Translated, it gives CASSEARVSSGGTDTQYF.

This CDR3 is CASRTATGGFPYNEQFF. DNA of the CDR3: TGTGCCAGCAGAACGGCGACAGGGGGTTTTCCCTACAATGAGCAGTTCTTC. The chain uses TRBV27 and TRBJ2-1; TRBD1 agrees at 9 bases. CDR1 is MNHEY, CDR2 SMNVEV, per germline (reference sequence). V was pared by 6 bases and J by 2 bases, with 11 bases of the junction left unmatched. The CDR3 is made up of 17 amino acids.

This chain connects TRBV4-1 to TRBJ2-7, with TRBD2 identical over 9 bases. Germline V gives CDR1 MGHRA, CDR2 YSYEKL. The CDR3 consists of 15 residues. V lost 5 bases, J lost 7 bases, and 12 bases stayed unmatched. The CDR3 DNA reads TGCGCCAGCAGCAGTAGCGGGGGACAGCCCTTGGAGCAGTACTTC. Translated: CASSSSGGQPLEQYF.

The rearrangement joins TRBV28 to TRBJ2-2; D might be TRBD1 (7 bases). The CDR3 is 15 residues long. V lost 3 bases to trimming and J lost 4 bases, with 12 bases between them. CDR1 is MDHEN, CDR2 SYDVKM, per germline. The chain's CDR3 is CASSLRRGPTGELFF. The CDR3 DNA is TGTGCCAGCAGTTTGCGGAGGGGGCCCACCGGGGAGCTGTTTTTT.

The J gene is TRBJ1-1, the V gene TRBV7-2; a weak D match, TRBD1 (6 bases). Germline loops: CDR1 SGHTA, CDR2 FQGNSA. The V gene lost 5 bases and the J gene lost 4 bases, with 17 bases spanning the gap. The CDR3 sequence is 15 residues long. The CDR3 bases are TGTGCCAGCAGCGGGAAACAGGGTGGGGCCACTGAAGCTTTCTTT. Translated: CASSGKQGGATEAFF.

The J gene is TRBJ1-5, the V gene TRBV7-9, with D unclear. The CDR3 length is 15 residues. With 3 bases removed from V and 2 bases from J, the gap between germline ends came to 11 bases. Germline V gives CDR1 SEHNR, CDR2 FQNEAQ (reference sequence). DNA for the CDR3: TGTGCCAGCAGCTTTTCCAGTGGAGGCAATCAGCCCCAGCATTTT. Its protein is CASSFSSGGNQPQHF.

A single count supports this clone. The chain is built from TRBV19 and TRBJ2-2, with a weak D call TRBD1 (8 bases). The CDR3 extends over 17 amino acids. The V gene's germline CDR1 is LNHDA and CDR2 SQIVND (reference sequence). Trimming cost V 6 bases and J 0 bases, with 17 bases left between them. The CDR3 DNA is TGTGCCAGTAGCAGGGGGCAGGGGACTACGAACACCGGGGAGCTGTTTTTT. Translation: CASSRGQGTTNTGELFF. Variable domain in full (rest from reference TRBV19 and TRBJ2-2): DGGITQSPKYLFRKEGQNVTLSCEQNLNHDAMYWYRQDPGQGLRLIYYSQIVNDFQKGDIAEGYSVSREKKESFPLTVTSAQKNPTAFYLCASSRGQGTTNTGELFFGEGSRLTVL.